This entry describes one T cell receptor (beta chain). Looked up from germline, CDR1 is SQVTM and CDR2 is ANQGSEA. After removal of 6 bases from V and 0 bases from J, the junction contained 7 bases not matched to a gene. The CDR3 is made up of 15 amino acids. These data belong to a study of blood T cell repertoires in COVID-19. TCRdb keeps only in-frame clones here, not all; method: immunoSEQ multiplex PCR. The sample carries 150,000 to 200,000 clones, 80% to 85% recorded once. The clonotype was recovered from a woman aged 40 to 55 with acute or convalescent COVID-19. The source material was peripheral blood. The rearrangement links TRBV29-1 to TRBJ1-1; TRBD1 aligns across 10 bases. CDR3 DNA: TGCAGCGTAGGGAAGGGGACAGGGGTGAACACTGAAGCTTTCTTT. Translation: CSVGKGTGVNTEAFF.